These T cell receptor beta chains were read from a single sample in a study of blood T cell repertoires in COVID-19. Profiled with immunoSEQ multiplex PCR; TCRdb holds only in-frame clones, not every one. Here the sample spans approximately 220,000 clones, roughly nine tenths being singletons. Sequencing input: PBMCs or T cells enriched from blood (not recorded which). These receptors originate from a woman in her twenties or thirties who had recovered from COVID-19. Each CDR3 is given with its conserved first and last residue. A D gene is named only where the DNA matches it firmly. A row's size may be missing; if present it is once, few, many or a size class.

D gene: NA
clone size: NA
J gene: TRBJ1-1
V gene: TRBV27
CDR3 DNA: TGTGCCAGCAGTTTTGTGGGGCGCACTGAAGCTTTCTTT
CDR3 protein: CASSFVGRTEAFF

D gene: TRBD2
clone size: once
J gene: TRBJ2-5
V gene: TRBV27
CDR3 DNA: TGTGCCAGCAGTTTATCAAGCGGGACTGAGACCCAGTACTTC
CDR3 protein: CASSLSSGTETQYF

D gene: TRBD1
clone size: NA
J gene: TRBJ1-1
V gene: TRBV5-1
CDR3 DNA: TGCGCCAGCAGCCAGACAGGGATCCACACTGAAGCTTTCTTT
CDR3 protein: CASSQTGIHTEAFF

D gene: NA
clone size: NA
J gene: TRBJ1-1
V gene: TRBV4-1
CDR3 DNA: TGCGCCAGCAGCCAAGTTCCAGGGAGGGCTGAAGCTTTCTTT
CDR3 protein: CASSQVPGRAEAFF

D gene: TRBD1
clone size: NA
J gene: TRBJ2-1
V gene: TRBV3-1/TRBV3-2
CDR3 DNA: TGTGCCAGCAGCCAAGAGGGACAGGGATACAATGAGCAGTTCTTC
CDR3 protein: CASSQEGQGYNEQFF

D gene: NA
clone size: NA
J gene: TRBJ1-1
V gene: TRBV12-3/TRBV12-4
CDR3 DNA: TGTGCCAGCAACATAGAGCTTCGGGGAGCTTTCTTT
CDR3 protein: CASNIELRGAFF

D gene: TRBD1
clone size: NA
J gene: TRBJ2-7
V gene: TRBV7-2
CDR3 DNA: TGTGCCAGCAGGCGACGGGACAGGGGGTTCGACGAGCAGTACTTC
CDR3 protein: CASRRRDRGFDEQYF

D gene: TRBD1
clone size: NA
J gene: TRBJ2-2
V gene: TRBV9
CDR3 DNA: TGTGCCAGCAGCGTCGGAGAAGGGGGCTCCACCGGGGAGCTGTTTTTT
CDR3 protein: CASSVGEGGSTGELFF

D gene: NA
clone size: NA
J gene: TRBJ1-4
V gene: TRBV5-1
CDR3 DNA: TGCGCCAGCAGCTTCTCGGGGTTCGCAACTAATGAAAAACTGTTTTTT
CDR3 protein: CASSFSGFATNEKLFF

D gene: TRBD1
clone size: NA
J gene: TRBJ2-1
V gene: TRBV6-5
CDR3 DNA: TGTGCCAGCGCCGGGACAGAGAGATACAATGAGCAGTTCTTC
CDR3 protein: CASAGTERYNEQFF

D gene: NA
clone size: NA
J gene: TRBJ2-2
V gene: TRBV27
CDR3 DNA: TGTGCCAGCAAGTTCGCGGGACTCACCGGGGAGCTGTTTTTT
CDR3 protein: CASKFAGLTGELFF

D gene: TRBD1
clone size: NA
J gene: TRBJ1-2
V gene: TRBV11-2
CDR3 DNA: TGTGCCAGCAGCCCACAAAGGACAGGGATCTATGGCTACACCTTC
CDR3 protein: CASSPQRTGIYGYTF

D gene: NA
clone size: NA
J gene: TRBJ1-6
V gene: TRBV6-5
CDR3 DNA: TGTGCCAGCAGTTACGGTCCACGGGGAAATTCACCCCTCCACTTT
CDR3 protein: CASSYGPRGNSPLHF

D gene: TRBD2
clone size: NA
J gene: TRBJ2-3
V gene: TRBV2
CDR3 DNA: TGTGCCAGCAGTCCTCTTCCCCTACTAGCGGGGGGAACAGATACGCAGTATTTT
CDR3 protein: CASSPLPLLAGGTDTQYF

D gene: TRBD1
clone size: NA
J gene: TRBJ2-5
V gene: TRBV19
CDR3 DNA: TGTGCCAGTACCGGGACAGGCCCCTGGAAAGAGACCCAGTACTTC
CDR3 protein: CASTGTGPWKETQYF

D gene: TRBD1
clone size: NA
J gene: TRBJ2-7
V gene: TRBV6-5
CDR3 DNA: TGTGCCAGCAGTTACCGACAGGGACGGGACGAGCAGTACTTC
CDR3 protein: CASSYRQGRDEQYF

D gene: NA
clone size: NA
J gene: TRBJ2-5
V gene: TRBV9
CDR3 DNA: TGTGCCAGCAGCGTTGAGGGTTTACGAGAGACCCAGTACTTC
CDR3 protein: CASSVEGLRETQYF

D gene: NA
clone size: few
J gene: TRBJ1-3
V gene: TRBV6-5
CDR3 DNA: TGTGCCAGCAGCCCAGGGAGGAAACCTGGAAACACCATATATTTT
CDR3 protein: CASSPGRKPGNTIYF

D gene: TRBD1
clone size: NA
J gene: TRBJ1-5
V gene: TRBV5-8
CDR3 DNA: TGTGCCAGCAGCCAAGACAGGGGTAGGGGCAATCAGCCCCAGCATTTT
CDR3 protein: CASSQDRGRGNQPQHF

D gene: NA
clone size: NA
J gene: TRBJ1-4
V gene: TRBV5-6
CDR3 DNA: TGTGCCAGCAGCTTGGCGACGTGGGGGGCAACTAATGAAAAACTGTTTTTT
CDR3 protein: CASSLATWGATNEKLFF

D gene: TRBD1
clone size: NA
J gene: TRBJ2-1
V gene: TRBV10-3
CDR3 DNA: TGTGCCATCAATGAGGGGGCCCCCTACAATGAGCAGTTCTTC
CDR3 protein: CAINEGAPYNEQFF

D gene: NA
clone size: NA
J gene: TRBJ1-2
V gene: TRBV3-1/TRBV3-2
CDR3 DNA: TGTGCCAGCAGCCAAGATAGTGGGGGGAGGGGCTACACCTTC
CDR3 protein: CASSQDSGGRGYTF

D gene: TRBD1
clone size: NA
J gene: TRBJ1-5
V gene: TRBV3-1/TRBV3-2
CDR3 DNA: TGTGCCAGCAGCCATCGACAGGGGGAACAGCCCCAGCATTTT
CDR3 protein: CASSHRQGEQPQHF

D gene: NA
clone size: NA
J gene: TRBJ1-5
V gene: TRBV20-1
CDR3 DNA: TGCAGTGCTAGTACAGGGCGGGTTAAACGCAATCAGCCCCAGCATTTT
CDR3 protein: CSASTGRVKRNQPQHF

D gene: TRBD1
clone size: NA
J gene: TRBJ1-4
V gene: TRBV5-1
CDR3 DNA: TGCGCCAGCAGCTCCAGGGGGCAGGGGGAAAAACTGTTTTTT
CDR3 protein: CASSSRGQGEKLFF

D gene: TRBD1
clone size: once
J gene: TRBJ2-3
V gene: TRBV9
CDR3 DNA: TGTGCCAGCAGCGGGACAGGGGGAGATACGCAGTATTTT
CDR3 protein: CASSGTGGDTQYF

D gene: TRBD1
clone size: NA
J gene: TRBJ1-6
V gene: TRBV4-3
CDR3 DNA: TGCGCCAGCAGCCGCCGCAGGGGGAATAATTCACCCCTCCACTTT
CDR3 protein: CASSRRRGNNSPLHF

D gene: TRBD2
clone size: NA
J gene: TRBJ2-3
V gene: TRBV14
CDR3 DNA: TGTGCCAGCAGCCAATTTTCCAGCGGGGCAGATACGCAGTATTTT
CDR3 protein: CASSQFSSGADTQYF

D gene: NA
clone size: NA
J gene: TRBJ1-1
V gene: TRBV7-2
CDR3 DNA: TGTGCCAGCAGCGATTACAAGAAACTAACTGAAGCTTTCTTT
CDR3 protein: CASSDYKKLTEAFF

D gene: NA
clone size: NA
J gene: TRBJ1-2
V gene: TRBV6-2/TRBV6-3
CDR3 DNA: TGTGCCAGCAGTTACCTCGGTGGCTACACCTTC
CDR3 protein: CASSYLGGYTF

D gene: NA
clone size: NA
J gene: TRBJ1-2
V gene: TRBV7-9
CDR3 DNA: TGTGCCAGCAGCTTAGTTTCGGGAGGTTTTGGCTACACCTTC
CDR3 protein: CASSLVSGGFGYTF

D gene: NA
clone size: NA
J gene: TRBJ2-1
V gene: TRBV19
CDR3 DNA: TGTGCCAGTAGTATAGTTCAAACAAATGAGCAGTTCTTC
CDR3 protein: CASSIVQTNEQFF

D gene: NA
clone size: once
J gene: TRBJ1-1
V gene: TRBV7-2
CDR3 DNA: TGTGCCAGCCGCCGGGGGGGTCCGGGGACTGAAGCTTTCTTT
CDR3 protein: CASRRGGPGTEAFF

D gene: NA
clone size: NA
J gene: TRBJ2-1
V gene: TRBV3-1/TRBV3-2
CDR3 DNA: TGTGCCAGCAGCCAAGAAGGGGGGGCCTCCTACAATGAGCAGTTCTTC
CDR3 protein: CASSQEGGASYNEQFF

D gene: NA
clone size: NA
J gene: TRBJ1-6
V gene: TRBV7-2
CDR3 DNA: TGTGCCAGCAGCTTAGACGGCTATAATTCACCCCTCCACTTT
CDR3 protein: CASSLDGYNSPLHF

D gene: TRBD2
clone size: NA
J gene: TRBJ2-3
V gene: TRBV15
CDR3 DNA: TGTGCCACCAGCATAGGACTAGCGGGGACCACAGATACGCAGTATTTT
CDR3 protein: CATSIGLAGTTDTQYF

D gene: NA
clone size: NA
J gene: TRBJ2-7
V gene: TRBV4-3
CDR3 DNA: TGCGCCAGCAGCCAAGATTATTCGGGTCTCTCCTACGAGCAGTACTTC
CDR3 protein: CASSQDYSGLSYEQYF

D gene: NA
clone size: NA
J gene: TRBJ2-7
V gene: TRBV5-7
CDR3 DNA: TGTGCCAGCAGCTCGTACAGGGCGGGCGAGCAGTACTTC
CDR3 protein: CASSSYRAGEQYF

D gene: TRBD1
clone size: NA
J gene: TRBJ1-2
V gene: TRBV27
CDR3 DNA: TGTGCCAGCAGTTTGGGACAGGGTGGATTCTATGGCTACACCTTC
CDR3 protein: CASSLGQGGFYGYTF

D gene: TRBD1
clone size: NA
J gene: TRBJ1-6
V gene: TRBV19
CDR3 DNA: TGTGCCAGCTCACAGGGGTTATATAATTCACCCCTCCACTTT
CDR3 protein: CASSQGLYNSPLHF

D gene: NA
clone size: NA
J gene: TRBJ2-5
V gene: TRBV5-1
CDR3 DNA: TGCGCCAGCAGCTTGGCCGCGTACCAAGAGACCCAGTACTTC
CDR3 protein: CASSLAAYQETQYF

D gene: TRBD1
clone size: NA
J gene: TRBJ1-2
V gene: TRBV3-1/TRBV3-2
CDR3 DNA: TGTGCCAGCAGCCAAGAGTTGGCCGACAGGGGGCGCGGATATGGCTACACCTTC
CDR3 protein: CASSQELADRGRGYGYTF

D gene: NA
clone size: NA
J gene: TRBJ2-7
V gene: TRBV7-6
CDR3 DNA: TGTGCCAGCAGCTTACGAGGATACGAGCAGTACTTC
CDR3 protein: CASSLRGYEQYF

D gene: TRBD1
clone size: NA
J gene: TRBJ2-7
V gene: TRBV6-1
CDR3 DNA: TGTGCCAGCAGTGAAGAAGGAACAGGGGCCTACGAGCAGTACTTC
CDR3 protein: CASSEEGTGAYEQYF

D gene: NA
clone size: NA
J gene: TRBJ1-5
V gene: TRBV6-5
CDR3 DNA: TGTGCCAGCAGACGCCAGGGGAACAATCAGCCCCAGCATTTT
CDR3 protein: CASRRQGNNQPQHF

D gene: TRBD2
clone size: NA
J gene: TRBJ2-7
V gene: TRBV27
CDR3 DNA: TGTGCCAGCAGTAAGAGCGGGGGGCTATACGAGCAGTACTTC
CDR3 protein: CASSKSGGLYEQYF